Following are 11 T cell receptor beta chains from one sample sequenced in a study of T cell changes during pregnancy in multiple sclerosis. The repertoire was sequenced with immunoSEQ multiplex PCR; TCRdb's copy has only in-frame clones and lacks some. The table has around 100,000 clones, about 90% seen once. The material sequenced was peripheral blood, taken after pregnancy. These receptors originate from a female donor with multiple sclerosis, enrolled in a pregnancy study.

V is TRBV19 and J is TRBJ1-2; no clear D. V was cut by 1 base and J by 0 bases, with 9 bases left in between. This CDR3 comprises 15 residues. Germline V gene data show CDR1 as LNHDA and CDR2 as SQIVND (reference sequence). The CDR3 region has the DNA TGTGCCAGTAGTATAGTCGGCGCGGCTAACTATGGCTACACCTTC. It translates to CASSIVGAANYGYTF. The whole variable domain, remainder taken from reference TRBV19 and TRBJ1-2, is DGGITQSPKYLFRKEGQNVTLSCEQNLNHDAMYWYRQDPGQGLRLIYYSQIVNDFQKGDIAEGYSVSREKKESFPLTVTSAQKNPTAFYLCASSIVGAANYGYTFGSGTRLTVV.

This clone showed up just once. The chain is built from TRBV9 and TRBJ2-7; TRBD1 matches at 7 bases. Germline V CDR1 and CDR2: SGDLS, YYNGEE. Germline trimming cut 0 bases from V and 0 bases from J; bases unmatched to any gene: 3. The CDR3 runs 15 residues. This CDR3 is CASSVAWDSSYEQYF. The CDR3 nucleotides are TGTGCCAGCAGCGTAGCGTGGGACAGCTCCTACGAGCAGTACTTC. Combining the CDR3 with reference TRBV9 and TRBJ2-7 gives the whole variable domain DSGVTQTPKHLITATGQRVTLRCSPRSGDLSVYWYQQSLDQGLQFLIQYYNGEERAKGNILERFSAQQFPDLHSELNLSSLELGDSALYFCASSVAWDSSYEQYFGPGTRLTVT.

The chain is built from TRBV13 and TRBJ2-1; 8 bases agree with TRBD1. Germline lookup yields CDR1 PRHDT and CDR2 FYEKMQ (reference sequence). CDR3 size: 15 residues. J gave up 5 bases and V 5 bases, and 8 bases lay outside the gene matches. The CDR3 loop is CASSPNRGWNNEQFF. The CDR3, as DNA: TGTGCCAGCAGCCCGAACAGGGGGTGGAACAATGAGCAGTTCTTC.

This clone was detected only a few times. This rearrangement joins TRBV6-1 to TRBJ2-1, with a tentative D call TRBD2 (6 bases). V was shortened by 6 bases and J by 5 bases, with 11 bases between the two germline ends. This CDR3 has 13 amino acids. The germline CDR1 and CDR2 sequences are MNHNS and SASEGT. CDR3 bases: TGTGCCAGCAGCCCGACGGGGGACAATGAGCAGTTCTTC. This gives the protein CASSPTGDNEQFF.

The genes are TRBV29-1 and TRBJ1-2; D remains ambiguous. The CDR3 spans 11 residues. Germline-derived CDR1 and CDR2 are SQVTM and ANQGSEA. Trimming removed 7 bases from V and 3 bases from J, with 9 bases in between. The CDR3 DNA follows: TGCAGCGGGAGGTCGGACTATGGCTACACCTTC. It codes for CSGRSDYGYTF.

CDR3 sequence reads: CAISGLQDRGRKGYTF. The CDR3 DNA follows: TGTGCCATCAGTGGCCTCCAGGACAGGGGGCGAAAAGGCTACACCTTC. This rearrangement joins TRBV10-3 to TRBJ1-2, with 11 bases matching TRBD1. The CDR3 loop spans 16 amino acids. V trimming: 4 bases; J trimming: 8 bases; junction bases outside the gene matches: 12. Germline assignment: CDR1 ENHRY and CDR2 SYGVKD.

J is TRBJ1-5 and V is TRBV27; the D is unclear. The CDR3 totals 13 residues. Trimming stripped 2 bases from V and 11 bases from J, with 13 bases between. Germline loops: CDR1 MNHEY, CDR2 SMNVEV (reference sequence). DNA for the CDR3: TGTGCCAGCAGTTTAGACCGATCGAGGGCCCAGCATTTT. Protein sequence: CASSLDRSRAQHF.

The V gene is TRBV7-2, the J gene TRBJ1-2, with D tentatively TRBD1 (6 bases). Per germline, CDR1 SGHTA and CDR2 FQGNSA. Trimming left V 0 bases short and J 5 bases short, with 19 bases between. The CDR3 contains 17 residues. The CDR3 spells CASSLAPPKPTGYGYTF. The CDR3, as DNA: TGTGCCAGCAGCTTAGCGCCACCCAAACCAACAGGGTATGGCTACACCTTC.

This clone was counted once. This chain uses TRBV27 with TRBJ2-7, with D perhaps matching TRBD1 (5 bases). Germline V gene lookup returns CDR1 MNHEY and CDR2 SMNVEV (reference sequence). This CDR3 is built from 13 residues. The V end lost 6 bases, the J end lost 0 bases, and 9 bases lay between the germline ends. The CDR3 bases are TGTGCCAGCAGCCTGGACACCTCCTACGAGCAGTACTTC. Residues: CASSLDTSYEQYF.

The chain combines TRBV9 with TRBJ1-2; TRBD1 matches 7 bases. Germline assignment: CDR1 SGDLS and CDR2 YYNGEE. The CDR3 sequence is 15 residues long. V lost 4 bases and J lost 2; bases outside the gene matches: 8. CDR3 bases: TGTGCCAGCAGCCCTCCCGGACAGGCCAACTATGGCTACACCTTC. This translates into CASSPPGQANYGYTF.

J is TRBJ2-7 and V is TRBV19; 9 bases agree with TRBD1. V gave up 5 bases and J gave up 2 bases; unmatched junction bases: 4. Germline CDR1 is LNHDA and CDR2 is SQIVND (reference sequence). The length of the CDR3 is 14 residues. CDR3 region: CASSADRGPYEQYF. CDR3 in DNA: TGTGCCAGTAGTGCGGACAGGGGTCCCTACGAGCAGTACTTC.